This T cell receptor beta chain was observed in a study of CD8+ T cells in alopecia areata. On this clone itself: What it binds is unknown. Other DNA sequences in this specimen translate into the identical CDR3.

Study results and limitations: Expanded CD8+ clones among the top 100, and scalp clonality, were significantly decreased by tofacitinib.

This CDR3 comprises 11 residues. Germline CDR1 and CDR2: GTSNPN and SVGIG (reference sequence). The V end lost 5 bases, the J end lost 1 base, and 5 bases lay between the germline ends. The treatment: oral pan-JAK inhibitor, 5-10 mg twice daily. Sequencing used cDNA as its template, made by extracting RNA and reverse transcribing it. Method: immunoSEQ multiplex PCR; TCRdb's copy keeps in-frame clones and lacks some. Among 170,000 or so clones listed, roughly 62% were seen once. The origin of this receptor is a human donor with alopecia areata. Sequencing used CD8+ T cells sorted from blood, obtained at week 24, from a patient treated with tofacitinib. The rearrangement joins TRBV30 to TRBJ1-1; perhaps TRBD1 as D (5 bases). The CDR3 region is CAWDRNTEAFF. The CDR3, as DNA: TGTGCCTGGGACAGGAACACTGAAGCTTTCTTT.